A single sample gave rise to the 3 T cell receptor beta chains below, sequenced in a study of T cells in Graves' hyperthyroidism and ophthalmopathy. The source material, RNA transcripts, was used to amplify TCR beta CDR3 regions. First-round RT-PCR with HTBI primers amplified the TCR CDR3 region. Via MiXCR, TCRdb re-called the multiplex PCR reads, giving one row per CDR3 protein. The sample has more than 600,000 distinct CDR3 sequences, roughly 15% seen once. Source material: blood. The source is a man between 18 and 35 years old with Graves' hyperthyroidism.

This clonotype was seen ten or more times. The J gene is TRBJ2-7, the V gene TRBV10-3; 8 positions agree with TRBD2. Germline trimming cut 6 bases from V and 1 base from J; bases unmatched to any gene: 5. The CDR3 loop spans 14 amino acids. Germline loops: CDR1 ENHRY, CDR2 SYGVKD. DNA for the CDR3: TGTGCCATCAGATCTAGCGGGCTGTCCTACGAGCAGTACTTC. It translates to CAIRSSGLSYEQYF.

This chain links TRBV29-1 with TRBJ1-4, with 8 bases identical to TRBD1. CDR3 length equals 15 residues. Germline V gives CDR1 SQVTM, CDR2 ANQGSEA. V was pared by 6 bases and J by 7 bases, with 13 bases of the junction left unmatched. This CDR3 is CSVGDRPASGEKLFF. CDR3 coding DNA: TGCAGCGTCGGGGACAGGCCCGCTTCGGGTGAAAAACTGTTTTTT.

V usage is TRBV30 and J usage is TRBJ2-1, with 12 positions matching TRBD2. V was pared by 1 base and J by 6 bases, with 1 base of the junction left unmatched. Germline CDR1 GTSNPN, CDR2 SVGIG (reference sequence). The CDR3 extends over 14 amino acids. Here the CDR3 reads CAWSGGLAGNEQFF. CDR3 nucleotides: TGTGCCTGGAGTGGGGGACTAGCGGGCAATGAGCAGTTCTTC. Variable domain in full (rest from reference TRBV30 and TRBJ2-1): SQTIHQWPATLVQPVGSPLSLECTVEGTSNPNLYWYRQAAGRGLQLLFYSVGIGQISSEVPQNLSASRPQDRQFILSSKKLLLSDSGFYLCAWSGGLAGNEQFFGPGTRLTVL.